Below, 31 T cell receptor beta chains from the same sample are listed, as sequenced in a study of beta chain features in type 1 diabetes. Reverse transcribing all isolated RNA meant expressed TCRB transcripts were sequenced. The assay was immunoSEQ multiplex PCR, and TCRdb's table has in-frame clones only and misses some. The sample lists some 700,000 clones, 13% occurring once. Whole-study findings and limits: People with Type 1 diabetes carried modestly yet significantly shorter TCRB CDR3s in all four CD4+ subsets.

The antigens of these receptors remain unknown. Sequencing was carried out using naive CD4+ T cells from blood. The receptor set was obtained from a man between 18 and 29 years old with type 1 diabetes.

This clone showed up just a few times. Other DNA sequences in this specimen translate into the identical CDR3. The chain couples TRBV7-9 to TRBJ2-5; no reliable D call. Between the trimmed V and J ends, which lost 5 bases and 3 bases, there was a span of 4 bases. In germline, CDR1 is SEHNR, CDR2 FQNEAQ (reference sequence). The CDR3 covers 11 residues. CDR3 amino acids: CASSPKETQYF. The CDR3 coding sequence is TGTGCCAGCAGCCCTAAAGAGACCCAGTACTTC.

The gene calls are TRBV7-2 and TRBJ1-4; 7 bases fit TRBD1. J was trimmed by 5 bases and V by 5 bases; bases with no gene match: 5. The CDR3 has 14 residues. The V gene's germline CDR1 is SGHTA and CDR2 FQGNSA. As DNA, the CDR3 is TGTGCCAGCAGCCACGGGACAGTAAATGAAAAACTGTTTTTT. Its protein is CASSHGTVNEKLFF.

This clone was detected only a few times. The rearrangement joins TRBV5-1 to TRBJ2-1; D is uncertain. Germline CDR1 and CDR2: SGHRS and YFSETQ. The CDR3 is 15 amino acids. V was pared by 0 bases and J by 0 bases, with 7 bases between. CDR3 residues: CASSLAQSSYNEQFF. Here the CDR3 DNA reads TGCGCCAGCAGCTTGGCCCAGAGCTCCTACAATGAGCAGTTCTTC.

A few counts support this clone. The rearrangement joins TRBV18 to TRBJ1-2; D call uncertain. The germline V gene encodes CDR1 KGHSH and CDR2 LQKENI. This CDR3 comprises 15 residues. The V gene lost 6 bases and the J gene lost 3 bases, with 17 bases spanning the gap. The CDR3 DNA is TGTGCCAGCTCGCCCGGAGAGAACAGCTACTATGGCTACACCTTC. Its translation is CASSPGENSYYGYTF.

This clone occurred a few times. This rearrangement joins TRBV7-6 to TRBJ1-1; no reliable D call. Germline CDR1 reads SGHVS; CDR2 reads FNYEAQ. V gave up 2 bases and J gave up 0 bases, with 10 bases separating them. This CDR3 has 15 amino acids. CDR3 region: CASSLQTGMNTEAFF. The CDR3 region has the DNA TGTGCCAGCAGCTTACAAACTGGCATGAACACTGAAGCTTTCTTT.

CDR3 nucleotide sequence: TGTGCCAGCAGTATGGACAGGGGGCTGCACGAGCAGTACTTC. Protein product: CASSMDRGLHEQYF. This sequence joins TRBV5-4 and TRBJ2-7, with 11 bases that match TRBD1. V lost 5 bases, J lost 5 bases, and 6 bases stayed unmatched. The CDR3 is made up of 14 amino acids. CDR1 is SGHNT, CDR2 YYREEE, per germline (reference sequence).

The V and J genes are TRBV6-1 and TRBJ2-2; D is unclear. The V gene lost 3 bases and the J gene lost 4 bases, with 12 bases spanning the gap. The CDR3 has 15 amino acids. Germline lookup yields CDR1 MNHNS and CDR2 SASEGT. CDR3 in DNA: TGTGCCAGCAGTGAGTTTGTCAGGCCCACCGGGGAGCTGTTTTTT. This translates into CASSEFVRPTGELFF.

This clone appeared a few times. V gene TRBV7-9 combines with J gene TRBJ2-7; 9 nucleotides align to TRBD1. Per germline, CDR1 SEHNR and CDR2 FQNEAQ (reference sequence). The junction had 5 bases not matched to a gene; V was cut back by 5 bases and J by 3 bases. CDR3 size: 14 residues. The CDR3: CASSRRTGVYEQYF. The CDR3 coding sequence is TGTGCCAGCAGCCGAAGGACAGGGGTCTACGAGCAGTACTTC. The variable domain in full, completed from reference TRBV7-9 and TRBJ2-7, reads DTGVSQNPRHKITKRGQNVTFRCDPISEHNRLYWYRQTLGQGPEFLTYFQNEAQLEKSRLLSDRFSAERPKGSFSTLEIQRTEQGDSAMYLCASSRRTGVYEQYFGPGTRLTVT.

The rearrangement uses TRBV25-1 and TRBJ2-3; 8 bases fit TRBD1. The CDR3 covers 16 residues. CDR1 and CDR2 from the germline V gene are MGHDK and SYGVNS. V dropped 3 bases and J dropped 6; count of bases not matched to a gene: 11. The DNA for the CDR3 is TGTGCCAGCAGTGACTCCCCCGGGACAGGTGACGATACGCAGTATTTT. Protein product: CASSDSPGTGDDTQYF.

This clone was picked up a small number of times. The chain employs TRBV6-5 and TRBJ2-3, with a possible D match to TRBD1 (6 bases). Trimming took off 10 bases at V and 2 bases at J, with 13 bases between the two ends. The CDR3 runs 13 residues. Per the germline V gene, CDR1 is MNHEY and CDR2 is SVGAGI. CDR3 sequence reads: CATLTGYTDTQYF. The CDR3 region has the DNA TGTGCCACCTTGACAGGATACACAGATACGCAGTATTTT.

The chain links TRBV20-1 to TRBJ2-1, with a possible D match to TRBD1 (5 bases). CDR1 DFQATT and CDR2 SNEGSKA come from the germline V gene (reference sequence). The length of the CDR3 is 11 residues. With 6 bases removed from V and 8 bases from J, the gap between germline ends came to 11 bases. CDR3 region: CSAGKGYEQFF. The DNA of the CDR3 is TGCAGTGCCGGCAAGGGGTATGAGCAGTTCTTC.

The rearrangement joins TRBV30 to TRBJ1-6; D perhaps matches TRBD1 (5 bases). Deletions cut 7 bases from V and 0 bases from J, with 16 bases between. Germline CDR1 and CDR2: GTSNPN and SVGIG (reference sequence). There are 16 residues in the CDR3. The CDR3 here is CASPQQASSYNSPLHF. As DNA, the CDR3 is TGTGCCTCCCCCCAACAGGCCAGCTCCTATAATTCACCCCTCCACTTT.

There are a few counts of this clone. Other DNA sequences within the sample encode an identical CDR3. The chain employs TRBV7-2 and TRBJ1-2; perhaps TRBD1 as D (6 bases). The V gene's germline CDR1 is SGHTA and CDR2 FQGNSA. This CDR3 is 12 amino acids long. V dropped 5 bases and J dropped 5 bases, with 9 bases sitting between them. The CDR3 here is CASSPQGYGYTF. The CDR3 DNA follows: TGTGCCAGCAGCCCACAGGGATATGGCTACACCTTC.

CDR3 coding DNA: TGCGCCAGCAGCCAAGAGAGGGGCGGGGGTCGTACAGATACGCAGTATTTT. This codes for CASSQERGGGRTDTQYF. The rearrangement uses TRBV4-1 and TRBJ2-3; 7 bases line up with TRBD2. The germline CDR1 and CDR2 sequences are MGHRA and YSYEKL. CDR3 length: 17 residues. J was trimmed by 3 bases and V by 0 bases; bases with no gene match: 9.

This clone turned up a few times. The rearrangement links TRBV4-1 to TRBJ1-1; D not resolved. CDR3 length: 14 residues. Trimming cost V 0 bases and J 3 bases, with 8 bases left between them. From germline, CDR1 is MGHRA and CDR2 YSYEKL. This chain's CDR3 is CASSQDPVYTEAFF. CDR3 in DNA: TGCGCCAGCAGCCAAGACCCCGTGTACACTGAAGCTTTCTTT.

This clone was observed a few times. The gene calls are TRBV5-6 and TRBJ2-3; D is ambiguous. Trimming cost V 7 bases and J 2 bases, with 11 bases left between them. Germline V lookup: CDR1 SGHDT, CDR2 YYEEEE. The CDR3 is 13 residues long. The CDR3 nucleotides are TGTGCCAGCCGCTCGGCATCCACAGATACGCAGTATTTT. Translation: CASRSASTDTQYF. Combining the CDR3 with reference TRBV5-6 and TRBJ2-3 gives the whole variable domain DAGVTQSPTHLIKTRGQQVTLRCSPKSGHDTVSWYQQALGQGPQFIFQYYEEEERQRGNFPDRFSGHQFPNYSSELNVNALLLGDSALYLCASRSASTDTQYFGPGTRLTVL.

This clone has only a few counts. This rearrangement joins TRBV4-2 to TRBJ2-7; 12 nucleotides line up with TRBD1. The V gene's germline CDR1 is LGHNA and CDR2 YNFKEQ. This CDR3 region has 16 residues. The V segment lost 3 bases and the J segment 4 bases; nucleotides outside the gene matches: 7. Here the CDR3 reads CASSQPGTGGTYEQYF. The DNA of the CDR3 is TGTGCCAGCAGCCAGCCCGGGACAGGGGGCACTTACGAGCAGTACTTC.

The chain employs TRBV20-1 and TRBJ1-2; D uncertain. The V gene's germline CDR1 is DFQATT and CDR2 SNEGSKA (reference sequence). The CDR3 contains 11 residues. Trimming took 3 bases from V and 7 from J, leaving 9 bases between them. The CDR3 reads CSARGVGGYTF. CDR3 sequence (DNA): TGCAGTGCTAGGGGAGTAGGTGGCTACACCTTC.

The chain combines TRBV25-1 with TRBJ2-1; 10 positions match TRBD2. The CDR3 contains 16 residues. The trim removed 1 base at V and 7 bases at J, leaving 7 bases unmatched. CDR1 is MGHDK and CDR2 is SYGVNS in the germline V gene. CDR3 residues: CASSESGAGGLNEQFF. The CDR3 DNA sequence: TGTGCCAGCAGTGAATCCGGAGCGGGGGGGCTGAATGAGCAGTTCTTC.

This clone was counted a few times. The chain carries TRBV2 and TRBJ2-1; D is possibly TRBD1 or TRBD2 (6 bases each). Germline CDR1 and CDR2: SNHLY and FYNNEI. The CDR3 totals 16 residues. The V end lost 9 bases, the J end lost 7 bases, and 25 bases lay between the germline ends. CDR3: CARTRVLGGGYNEQFF. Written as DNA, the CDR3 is TGTGCCAGAACCCGGGTATTGGGGGGCGGGTATAATGAGCAGTTCTTC.

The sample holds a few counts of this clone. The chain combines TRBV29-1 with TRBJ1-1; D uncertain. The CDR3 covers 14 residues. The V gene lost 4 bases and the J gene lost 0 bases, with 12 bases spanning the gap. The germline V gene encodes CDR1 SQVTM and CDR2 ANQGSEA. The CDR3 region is CSVGWRLMNTEAFF. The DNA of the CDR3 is TGCAGCGTTGGCTGGAGGCTTATGAACACTGAAGCTTTCTTT.

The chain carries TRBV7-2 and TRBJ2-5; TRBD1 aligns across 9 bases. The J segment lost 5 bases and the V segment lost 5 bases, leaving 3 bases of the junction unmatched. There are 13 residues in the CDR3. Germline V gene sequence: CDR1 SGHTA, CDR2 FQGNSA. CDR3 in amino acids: CASSPGTGETQYF. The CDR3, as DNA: TGTGCCAGCAGCCCGGGGACAGGGGAGACCCAGTACTTC.

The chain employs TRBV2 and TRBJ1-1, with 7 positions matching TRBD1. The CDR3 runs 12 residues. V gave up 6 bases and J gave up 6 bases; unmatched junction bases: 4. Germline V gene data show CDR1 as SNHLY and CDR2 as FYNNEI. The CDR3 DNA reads TGTGCCAGCAGGTACAGGGGCCCTGAAGCTTTCTTT. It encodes CASRYRGPEAFF.

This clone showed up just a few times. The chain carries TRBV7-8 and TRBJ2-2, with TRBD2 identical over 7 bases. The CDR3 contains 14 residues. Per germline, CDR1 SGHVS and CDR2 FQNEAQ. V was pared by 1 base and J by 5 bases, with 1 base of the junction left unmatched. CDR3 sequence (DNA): TGTGCCAGCAGCTTAGTCGGGGGGACCGGGGAGCTGTTTTTT. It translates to CASSLVGGTGELFF. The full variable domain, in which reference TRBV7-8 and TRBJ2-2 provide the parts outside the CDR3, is GAGVSQSPRYKVAKRGQDVALRCDPISGHVSLFWYQQALGQGPEFLTYFQNEAQLDKSGLPSDRFFAERPEGSVSTLKIQRTQQEDSAVYLCASSLVGGTGELFFGEGSRLTVL.

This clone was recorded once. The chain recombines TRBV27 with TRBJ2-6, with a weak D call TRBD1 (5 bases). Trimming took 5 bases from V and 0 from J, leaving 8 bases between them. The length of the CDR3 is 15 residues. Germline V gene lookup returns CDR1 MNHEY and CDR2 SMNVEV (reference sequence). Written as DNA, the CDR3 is TGTGCCAGCAGTATGACAGTCTCTGGGGCCAACGTCCTGACTTTC. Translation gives CASSMTVSGANVLTF.

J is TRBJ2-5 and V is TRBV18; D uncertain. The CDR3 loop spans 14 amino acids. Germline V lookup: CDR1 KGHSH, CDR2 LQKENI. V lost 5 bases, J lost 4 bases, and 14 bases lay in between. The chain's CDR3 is CASSSTDRGETQYF. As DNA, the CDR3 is TGTGCCAGCTCATCCACCGATCGTGGAGAGACCCAGTACTTC.

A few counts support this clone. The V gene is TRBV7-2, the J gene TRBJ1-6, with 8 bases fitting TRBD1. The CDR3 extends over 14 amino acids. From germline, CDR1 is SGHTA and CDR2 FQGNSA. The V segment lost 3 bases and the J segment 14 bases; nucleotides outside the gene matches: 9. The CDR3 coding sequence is TGTGCCAGCAGCTTCGGACAGGGCTTTCCAGCCCTCCACTTT. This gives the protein CASSFGQGFPALHF. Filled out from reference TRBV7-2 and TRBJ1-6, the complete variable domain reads GAGVSQSPSNKVTEKGKDVELRCDPISGHTALYWYRQSLGQGLEFLIYFQGNSAPDKSGLPSDRFSAERTGGSVSTLTIQRTQQEDSAVYLCASSFGQGFPALHFGNGTRLTVT.

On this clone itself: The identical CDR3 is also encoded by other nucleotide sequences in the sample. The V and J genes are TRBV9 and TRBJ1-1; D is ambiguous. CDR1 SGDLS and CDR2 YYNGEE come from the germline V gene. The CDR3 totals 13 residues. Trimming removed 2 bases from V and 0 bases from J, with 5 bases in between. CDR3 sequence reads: CASSVLMNTEAFF. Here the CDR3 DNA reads TGTGCCAGCAGCGTCCTAATGAACACTGAAGCTTTCTTT.

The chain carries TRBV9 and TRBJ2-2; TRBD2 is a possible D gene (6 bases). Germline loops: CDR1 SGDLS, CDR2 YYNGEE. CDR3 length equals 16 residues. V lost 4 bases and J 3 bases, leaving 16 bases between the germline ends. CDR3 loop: CASSWDSTPDTGELFF. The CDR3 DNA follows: TGTGCCAGCAGCTGGGACTCAACTCCTGACACCGGGGAGCTGTTTTTT.

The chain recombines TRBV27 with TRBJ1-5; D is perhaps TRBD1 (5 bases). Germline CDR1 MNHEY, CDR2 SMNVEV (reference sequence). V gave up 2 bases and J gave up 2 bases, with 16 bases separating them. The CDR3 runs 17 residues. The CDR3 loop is CASSLGSGRSGNQPQHF. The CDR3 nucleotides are TGTGCCAGCAGTTTAGGGTCAGGGCGGAGTGGCAATCAGCCCCAGCATTTT.

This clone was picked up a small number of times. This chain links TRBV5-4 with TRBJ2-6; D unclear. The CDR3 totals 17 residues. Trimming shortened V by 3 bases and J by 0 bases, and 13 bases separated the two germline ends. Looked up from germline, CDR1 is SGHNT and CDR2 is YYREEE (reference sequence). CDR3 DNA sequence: TGTGCCAGCAGCTCATACGTTACCGGCTCTGGGGCCAACGTCCTGACTTTC. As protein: CASSSYVTGSGANVLTF.